One T cell receptor (beta chain) is described in this entry. Per the original methods: Counts of nucleated cells, estimated from reference gene primer amplification, were obtained. TCRdb's table, derived via immunoSEQ multiplex PCR, lists solely in-frame clones and lacks some. The V and J calls and clone size are taken from that table; D and trimming were inferred from the DNA. The table records 25,000 to 40,000 clones, about 91% of them present only once. This specimen comes from a study of blood T cell repertoires in COVID-19. The wider study: Samples of COVID-19 (acute and convalescent) were obtained from the United States, Italy and Spain. Sources were T cells, B-cell-depleted T cells, or PBMCs; the material itself was cDNA or gDNA.

The receptor was derived from a human donor in a cohort sampled during active COVID-19. Sequenced: peripheral blood.

CDR3 coding DNA: TGTGCCAGCAGCCAACTAACTAGCACAGATACGCAGTATTTT. The encoded protein is CASSQLTSTDTQYF. This chain connects TRBV3-1 (or the pseudogene TRBV3-2) to TRBJ2-3; the D is unclear. Germline V CDR1 and CDR2: LGHDT, YNNKEL (reference sequence). The CDR3 spans 14 residues. V lost 2 bases and J lost 0, with 6 bases in between.